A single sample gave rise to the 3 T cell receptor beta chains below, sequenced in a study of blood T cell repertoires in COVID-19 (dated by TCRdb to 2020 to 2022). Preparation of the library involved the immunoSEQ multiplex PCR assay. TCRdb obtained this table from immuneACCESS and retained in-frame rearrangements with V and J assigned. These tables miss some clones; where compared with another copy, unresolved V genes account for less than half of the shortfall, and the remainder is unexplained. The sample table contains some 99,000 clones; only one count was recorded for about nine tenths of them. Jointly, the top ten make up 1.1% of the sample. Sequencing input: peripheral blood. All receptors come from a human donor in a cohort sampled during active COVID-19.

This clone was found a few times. The DNA for the CDR3 is TGTGCCAGTAGTATAGCCCGGACAGGGGGGACCGGGGAGCTGTTTTTT. It specifies CASSIARTGGTGELFF. The chain links TRBV19 to TRBJ2-2, with 10 bases fitting TRBD1. The CDR3 is 16 amino acids. After removal of 1 base from V and 5 bases from J, the junction contained 4 bases not matched to a gene. Germline assignment: CDR1 LNHDA and CDR2 SQIVND (reference sequence). The variable domain in full, completed from reference TRBV19 and TRBJ2-2, reads DGGITQSPKYLFRKEGQNVTLSCEQNLNHDAMYWYRQDPGQGLRLIYYSQIVNDFQKGDIAEGYSVSREKKESFPLTVTSAQKNPTAFYLCASSIARTGGTGELFFGEGSRLTVL.

CDR3 sequence reads: CASSDRGSYEQYF. The CDR3 DNA reads as TGTGCCAGCAGTGACAGGGGGTCCTACGAGCAGTACTTC. V usage is TRBV5-5 and J usage is TRBJ2-7; 9 nucleotides line up with TRBD1. The CDR3 covers 13 residues. Germline assignment: CDR1 SGHKS and CDR2 YYEKEE (reference sequence). After removal of 5 bases from V and 1 base from J, the junction contained 1 base not matched to a gene.

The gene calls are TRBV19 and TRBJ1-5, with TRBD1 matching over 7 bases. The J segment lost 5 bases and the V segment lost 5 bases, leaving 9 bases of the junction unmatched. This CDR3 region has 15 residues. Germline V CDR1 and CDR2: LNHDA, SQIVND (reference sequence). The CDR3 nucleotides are TGTGCCAGTAGTTCAGGAAGGGGGCTACATCAGCCCCAGCATTTT. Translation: CASSSGRGLHQPQHF.